The 18 T cell receptor beta chains below come from one sample, sequenced in a study of early T cells in non-severe SARS-CoV-2 infection. TCRdb re-derived calls from the 5' RACE reads in MiXCR, one entry per CDR3 protein. The table lists about 20,000 distinct CDR3 sequences, roughly 3.5% of them singletons. Input material: whole blood. The receptors originated from an adult who was a healthcare worker with PCR-confirmed SARS-CoV-2 infection or an uninfected control (not recorded which).

This clonotype has a count of ten or more. The chain employs TRBV19 and TRBJ2-4; 11 bases match TRBD2. In germline, CDR1 is LNHDA, CDR2 SQIVND (reference sequence). There are 15 residues in the CDR3. V lost 3 bases and J lost 6; bases outside the gene matches: 4. The CDR3 nucleotides are TGTGCCAGTAGTATTAGCGGGAGGGCGACAAACATTCAGTACTTC. Translation: CASSISGRATNIQYF. Together with reference TRBV19 and TRBJ2-4, the CDR3 gives the full variable domain: DGGITQSPKYLFRKEGQNVTLSCEQNLNHDAMYWYRQDPGQGLRLIYYSQIVNDFQKGDIAEGYSVSREKKESFPLTVTSAQKNPTAFYLCASSISGRATNIQYFGAGTRLSVL.

Ten or more counts support this clonotype. This chain links TRBV24-1 with TRBJ2-1, with 10 nucleotides matching TRBD2. V lost 2 bases and J lost 10; bases outside the gene matches: 13. CDR1 is KGHDR and CDR2 is SFDVKD in the germline V gene. The CDR3 covers 17 residues. The DNA for the CDR3 is TGTGCCACCAGTGATTCGGTAGCGGGAGGCCGATCCACGGAGCAGTTCTTC. Its translation: CATSDSVAGGRSTEQFF.

This clonotype was observed at least ten times. The chain combines TRBV6-5 with TRBJ2-1; no clear D. Trimming took off 2 bases at V and 0 bases at J, with 8 bases between the two ends. Germline V CDR1 and CDR2: MNHEY, SVGAGI. This CDR3 has 15 residues. CDR3 residues: CASSYRWGSYNEQFF. In DNA, the CDR3 is TGTGCCAGCAGTTACAGGTGGGGCTCCTACAATGAGCAGTTCTTC.

This clonotype was found many times. The J gene is TRBJ2-6, the V gene TRBV19, with D unresolved. This CDR3 contains 15 residues. The germline V and J ends were trimmed by 5 bases and 0 bases, with 8 bases remaining between them. CDR1 and CDR2 from the germline V gene are LNHDA and SQIVND (reference sequence). The CDR3 coding sequence is TGTGCCAGTAGTCGGGTGTCCTCTGGGGCCAACGTCCTGACTTTC. As protein: CASSRVSSGANVLTF. Full variable domain (missing parts from reference TRBV19 and TRBJ2-6): DGGITQSPKYLFRKEGQNVTLSCEQNLNHDAMYWYRQDPGQGLRLIYYSQIVNDFQKGDIAEGYSVSREKKESFPLTVTSAQKNPTAFYLCASSRVSSGANVLTFGAGSRLTVL.

This clonotype was observed many times. The V and J genes are TRBV12-3 or TRBV12-4 and TRBJ1-2; the D is unclear. Trimming pared 1 base from V and 4 bases from J, leaving 10 bases between. CDR3 length: 14 residues. The CDR3 loop reads CASSLGVSAYGYTF. DNA of the CDR3: TGTGCCAGCAGTTTAGGTGTGTCCGCCTATGGCTACACCTTC.

This clonotype appeared many times. The chain links TRBV6-5 to TRBJ1-3, with a weak D call TRBD1 (5 bases). Looked up from germline, CDR1 is MNHEY and CDR2 is SVGAGI. V was shortened by 4 bases and J by 0 bases, with 13 bases between the two germline ends. The CDR3 spans 16 residues. The CDR3 nucleotides are TGTGCCAGCAGTTCCTGGGGCCTGCCCTCTGGAAACACCATATATTTT. Amino acid sequence: CASSSWGLPSGNTIYF.

This clonotype was found many times. The chain recombines TRBV7-3 with TRBJ2-3, with 12 bases that match TRBD2. Germline V gene data show CDR1 as SGHTA and CDR2 as FQGTGA. The CDR3 covers 15 residues. Losses at the gene ends were 5 bases for V and 4 bases for J; bases not matched to a gene: 4. Here the CDR3 reads CASSLTSGGADTQYF. The CDR3 DNA follows: TGTGCCAGCAGCCTGACTAGCGGGGGTGCAGATACGCAGTATTTT.

This clonotype rates as medium-sized. The chain links TRBV4-2 to TRBJ2-7; TRBD2 might be the D (6 bases). Germline CDR1 is LGHNA and CDR2 is YNFKEQ. This CDR3 is built from 17 residues. V lost 1 base to trimming and J lost 1 base, with 17 bases between them. Here the CDR3 reads CASSQASSAGQSYEQYF. The CDR3 region has the DNA TGTGCCAGCAGCCAAGCGTCCAGCGCGGGGCAATCCTACGAGCAGTACTTC.

This clonotype was counted ten times or more. The chain links TRBV25-1 to TRBJ1-1, with D uncertain. The CDR3 extends over 11 amino acids. The germline V gene has CDR1 MGHDK and CDR2 SYGVNS. The V gene lost 6 bases and the J gene lost 2 bases, with 4 bases spanning the gap. The CDR3 is CASRINTEAFF. The CDR3 DNA reads as TGTGCCAGCAGAATTAACACTGAAGCTTTCTTT.

This clonotype has ten or more counts. The chain uses TRBV7-9 and TRBJ1-1; D perhaps matches TRBD1 (5 bases). Between the trimmed V and J ends, which lost 5 bases and 2 bases, there was a span of 12 bases. CDR3 size: 14 residues. Germline V gene data show CDR1 as SEHNR and CDR2 as FQNEAQ (reference sequence). The CDR3 protein is CASSARTLNTEAFF. The CDR3 DNA follows: TGTGCCAGCAGCGCCCGGACATTAAACACTGAAGCTTTCTTT.

This clonotype was seen many times. V usage is TRBV19 and J usage is TRBJ2-2; either TRBD1 or TRBD2 may fit D (5 bases each). The germline V gene encodes CDR1 LNHDA and CDR2 SQIVND (reference sequence). The CDR3 runs 15 residues. Trimming removed 6 bases at V and 4 bases at J, with 15 bases between. The CDR3 is CASRIEAGTTGELFF. The CDR3 DNA is TGTGCCAGTAGAATCGAGGCAGGGACCACCGGGGAGCTGTTTTTT.

The sample holds many counts of this clonotype. DNA of the CDR3: TGCAGCGTGAAGGCCGGAACGTATGATTCACCCCTCCACTTT. This encodes CSVKAGTYDSPLHF. The V call is TRBV29-1, the J call TRBJ1-6, with D unresolved. Per the germline V gene, CDR1 is SQVTM and CDR2 is ANQGSEA. The V gene lost 6 bases and the J gene lost 8 bases, with 17 bases spanning the gap. The CDR3 has 14 amino acids.

J is TRBJ2-7 and V is TRBV19, with D possibly matching TRBD1 (6 bases). Trimming stripped 3 bases from V and 3 bases from J, with 18 bases between. The CDR3 extends over 16 amino acids. CDR1 and CDR2 (germline): LNHDA, SQIVND (reference sequence). The CDR3 region has the DNA TGTGCCAGTAGTATTGGATTTTGGGACACTTACTACGAGCAGTACTTC. It yields the protein CASSIGFWDTYYEQYF.

The sample holds many counts of this clonotype. The chain couples TRBV15 to TRBJ2-1; no clear D gene. CDR3 size: 13 residues. Trimming took 8 bases from V and 0 from J, leaving 8 bases between them. In germline, CDR1 is LNHNV, CDR2 YYDKDF (reference sequence). The CDR3 DNA is TGTGCCACCTCCCGCCGCTCCTACAATGAGCAGTTCTTC. This sequence encodes CATSRRSYNEQFF.

The table lists this clonotype with many counts. The chain has TRBV12-3 or TRBV12-4 and TRBJ2-1; D perhaps matches TRBD2 (7 bases). The CDR3 sequence is 15 residues long. V lost 2 bases and J 9 bases, leaving 17 bases between the germline ends. CDR3: CASSLIWGGSSEQFF. DNA of the CDR3: TGTGCCAGCAGTTTAATCTGGGGGGGCTCGAGTGAGCAGTTCTTC.

To note about this clonotype: This may be a read error, as it is one base from a much larger clone. The chain joins TRBV24-1 to TRBJ2-1; no clear D gene. Germline-derived CDR1 and CDR2 are KGHDR and SFDVKD. The CDR3 runs to 13 residues. The CDR3, as DNA: TGTGCCACCAGGGAGACGGATTACAATGAGCAGATCTTC. It encodes CATRETDYNEQIF.

The table lists this clonotype with many counts. V gene TRBV19 combines with J gene TRBJ2-1; D unresolved. Germline loops: CDR1 LNHDA, CDR2 SQIVND (reference sequence). This CDR3 has 14 residues. The ends were cut back, 5 bases at V and 6 bases at J, with 14 bases in the middle. CDR3 in amino acids: CASSQVPDRNEQFF. The CDR3 DNA reads TGTGCCAGTAGTCAAGTTCCGGATCGCAATGAGCAGTTCTTC.

At least ten counts were recorded for this clonotype. The chain recombines TRBV3-1 with TRBJ2-5; TRBD2 matches 12 bases. Germline V gene sequence: CDR1 LGHDT, CDR2 YNNKEL (reference sequence). V lost 2 bases to trimming and J lost 4 bases; unmatched junction nucleotides: 8. The CDR3 consists of 17 residues. The CDR3: CASSQIRASGGGETQYF. The CDR3 DNA reads as TGTGCCAGCAGCCAAATCCGGGCTAGCGGGGGGGGAGAGACCCAGTACTTC.